The T cell receptor beta chain described here comes from a study of response to subunit inactivated influenza vaccine. Findings and limits, study-wide: T cells newly recruited by each seasonal influenza vaccination are few, the authors suggested.

One entry per CDR3 protein results from TCRdb running MiXCR on the RT-PCR reads. The table lists some 500,000 distinct CDR3 sequences, 25% of them singletons. To note about this clonotype: Its antigen remains unidentified. Since a much larger clone is just one base distant, this may be a read error.

The CDR3 length is 16 residues. Germline V lookup: CDR1 SEHNR, CDR2 FQNEAQ (reference sequence). Between the trimmed V and J ends, which lost 5 bases and 3 bases, there was a span of 16 bases. The chain has TRBV7-9 and TRBJ2-2; tentative D call: TRBD1 (6 bases). This specimen consisted of CD4+ T cells sorted from PBMCs, obtained roughly 5 days after vaccination. This TCR came from a man between 50 and 59 years old who received an inactivated influenza vaccine. CDR3 amino acids: CASSPSDRSHTGELFF. The CDR3 coding sequence is TGTGCCAGCAGCCCATCGGACAGATCTCACACCGGGGAGCTGTTTTTT.